The T cell receptor (beta chain) under discussion was sequenced for a study of cytomegalovirus exposure and HLA in healthy donors. Broader study findings: Presence/absence analyses assumed roughly uniform sequencing depth across donors, which may not hold.

PCR involved 60 Vbeta and 13 Jbeta primers. Only in-frame clones appear in the TCRdb table, and some are missing; sequencing was by immunoSEQ multiplex PCR. This table has 100,000 to 150,000 clones, 80% to 90% appearing once. The length of the CDR3 is 16 residues. J was trimmed by 0 bases and V by 4 bases; bases with no gene match: 7. The V gene's germline CDR1 is SGHDT and CDR2 YYEEEE. About this clone itself: Its antigen is as yet unknown.

What was sequenced was PBMCs. This TCR came from a woman in her thirties or forties in good health and CMV-seropositive. V gene TRBV5-6 combines with J gene TRBJ2-1; TRBD2 matches at 7 bases. Here the CDR3 DNA reads TGTGCCAGCAGCGGCCTAGCGGAGAGCTCCTACAATGAGCAGTTCTTC. Its translation: CASSGLAESSYNEQFF.